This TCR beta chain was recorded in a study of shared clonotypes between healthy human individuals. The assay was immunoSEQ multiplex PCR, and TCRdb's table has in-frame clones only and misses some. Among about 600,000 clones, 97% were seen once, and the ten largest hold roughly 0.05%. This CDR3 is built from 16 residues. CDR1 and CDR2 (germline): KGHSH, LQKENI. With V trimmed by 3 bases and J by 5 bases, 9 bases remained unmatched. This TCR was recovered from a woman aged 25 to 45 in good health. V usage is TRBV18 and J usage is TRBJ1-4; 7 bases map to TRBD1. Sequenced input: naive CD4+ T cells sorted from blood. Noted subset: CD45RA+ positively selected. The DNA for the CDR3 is TGTGCCAGCTCACCCGGCCGGGACAGCAAAAATGAAAAACTGTTTTTT. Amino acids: CASSPGRDSKNEKLFF.